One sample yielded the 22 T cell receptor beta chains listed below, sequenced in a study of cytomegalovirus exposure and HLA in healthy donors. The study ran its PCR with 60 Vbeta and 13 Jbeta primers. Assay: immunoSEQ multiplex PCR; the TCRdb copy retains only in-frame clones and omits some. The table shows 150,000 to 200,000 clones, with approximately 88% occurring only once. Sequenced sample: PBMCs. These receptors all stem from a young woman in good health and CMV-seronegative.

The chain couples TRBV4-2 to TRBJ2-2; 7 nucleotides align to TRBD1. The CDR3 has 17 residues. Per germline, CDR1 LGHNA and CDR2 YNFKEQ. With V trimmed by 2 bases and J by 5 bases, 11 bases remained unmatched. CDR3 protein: CASSQPTGAPGTGELFF. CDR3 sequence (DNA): TGTGCCAGCAGCCAACCCACAGGGGCCCCTGGGACCGGGGAGCTGTTTTTT.

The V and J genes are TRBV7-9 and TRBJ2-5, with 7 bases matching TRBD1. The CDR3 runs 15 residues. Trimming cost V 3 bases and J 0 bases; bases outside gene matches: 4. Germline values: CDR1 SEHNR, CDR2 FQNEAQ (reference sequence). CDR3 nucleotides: TGTGCCAGCAGCTTCCCGACAGGGTACCAAGAGACCCAGTACTTC. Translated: CASSFPTGYQETQYF.

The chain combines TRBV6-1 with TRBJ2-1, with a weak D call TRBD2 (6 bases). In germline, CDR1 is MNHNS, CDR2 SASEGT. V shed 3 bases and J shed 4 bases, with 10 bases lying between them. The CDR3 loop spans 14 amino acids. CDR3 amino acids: CASSEAGRYNEQFF. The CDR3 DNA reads TGTGCCAGCAGTGAGGCCGGGAGATACAATGAGCAGTTCTTC.

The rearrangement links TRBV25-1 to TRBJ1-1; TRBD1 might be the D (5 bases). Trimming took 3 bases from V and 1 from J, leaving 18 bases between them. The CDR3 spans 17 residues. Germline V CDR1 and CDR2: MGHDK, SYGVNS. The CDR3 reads CASSDRRGGRKNTEAFF. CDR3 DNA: TGTGCCAGCAGTGACAGGCGGGGGGGACGGAAGAACACTGAAGCTTTCTTT.

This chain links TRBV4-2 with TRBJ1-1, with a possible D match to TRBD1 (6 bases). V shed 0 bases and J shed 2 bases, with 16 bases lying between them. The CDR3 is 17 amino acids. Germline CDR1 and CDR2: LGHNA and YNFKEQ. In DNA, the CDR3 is TGTGCCAGCAGCCAAGATTCTGCGACAGGCGATAACACTGAAGCTTTCTTT. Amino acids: CASSQDSATGDNTEAFF.

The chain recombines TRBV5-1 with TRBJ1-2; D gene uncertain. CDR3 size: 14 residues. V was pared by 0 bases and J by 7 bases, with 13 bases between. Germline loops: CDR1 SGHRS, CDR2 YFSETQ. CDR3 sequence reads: CASSLVPEPGGYTF. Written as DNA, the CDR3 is TGCGCCAGCAGCTTGGTACCCGAACCAGGTGGCTACACCTTC. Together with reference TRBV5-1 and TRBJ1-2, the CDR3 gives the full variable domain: KAGVTQTPRYLIKTRGQQVTLSCSPISGHRSVSWYQQTPGQGLQFLFEYFSETQRNKGNFPGRFSGRQFSNSRSEMNVSTLELGDSALYLCASSLVPEPGGYTFGSGTRLTVV.

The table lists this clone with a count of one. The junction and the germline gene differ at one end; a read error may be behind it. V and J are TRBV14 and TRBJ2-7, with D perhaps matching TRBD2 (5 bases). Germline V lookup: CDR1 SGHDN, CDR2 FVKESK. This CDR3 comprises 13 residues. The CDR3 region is CASSQERAAPNHF. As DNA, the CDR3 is TGTGCCAGCAGCCAAGAGAGGGCAGCTCCCAATCACTTC.

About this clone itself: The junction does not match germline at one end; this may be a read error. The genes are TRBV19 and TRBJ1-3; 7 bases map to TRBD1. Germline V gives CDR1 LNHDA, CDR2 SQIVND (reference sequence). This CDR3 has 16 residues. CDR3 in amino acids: CASSSAQGTSGITIYF. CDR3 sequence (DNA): TGTGCCAGTAGTTCGGCACAGGGGACCTCTGGAATCACCATATATTTT.

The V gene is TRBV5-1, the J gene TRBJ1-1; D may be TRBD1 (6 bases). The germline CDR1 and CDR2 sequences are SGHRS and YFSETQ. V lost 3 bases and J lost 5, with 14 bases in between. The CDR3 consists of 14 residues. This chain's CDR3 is CASSSLPTGTEAFF. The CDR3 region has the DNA TGCGCCAGCAGCTCACTACCGACAGGTACTGAAGCTTTCTTT.

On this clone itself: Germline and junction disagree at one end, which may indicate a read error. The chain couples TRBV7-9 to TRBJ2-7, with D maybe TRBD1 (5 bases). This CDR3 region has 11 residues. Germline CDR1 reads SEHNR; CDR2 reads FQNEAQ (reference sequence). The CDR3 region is CSSSPGWEQYF. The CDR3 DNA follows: TGTTCCAGCAGCCCAGGGTGGGAGCAGTACTTC.

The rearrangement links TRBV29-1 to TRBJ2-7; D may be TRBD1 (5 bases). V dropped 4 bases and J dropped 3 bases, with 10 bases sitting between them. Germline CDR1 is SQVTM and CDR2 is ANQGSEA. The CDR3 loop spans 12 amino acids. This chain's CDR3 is CSVVQGSYEQYF. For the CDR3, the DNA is TGCAGCGTTGTCCAGGGAAGCTACGAGCAGTACTTC.

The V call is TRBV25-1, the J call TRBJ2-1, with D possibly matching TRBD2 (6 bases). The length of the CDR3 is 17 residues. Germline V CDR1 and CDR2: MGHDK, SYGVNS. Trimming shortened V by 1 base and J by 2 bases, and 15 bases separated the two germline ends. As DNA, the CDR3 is TGTGCCAGCAGTGAATCGCGATTCGGGGGTCCCTACAATGAGCAGTTCTTC. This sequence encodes CASSESRFGGPYNEQFF. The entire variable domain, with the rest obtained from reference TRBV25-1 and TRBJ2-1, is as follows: EADIYQTPRYLVIGTGKKITLECSQTMGHDKMYWYQQDPGMELHLIHYSYGVNSTEKGDLSSESTVSRIRTEHFPLTLESARPSHTSQYLCASSESRFGGPYNEQFFGPGTRLTVL.

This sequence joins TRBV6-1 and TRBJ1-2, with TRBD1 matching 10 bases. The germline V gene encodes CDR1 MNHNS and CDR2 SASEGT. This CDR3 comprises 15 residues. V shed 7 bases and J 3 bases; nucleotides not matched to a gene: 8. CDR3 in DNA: TGTGCCAGCAACAATCGGGACAGGGGTTACTATGGCTACACCTTC. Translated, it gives CASNNRDRGYYGYTF.

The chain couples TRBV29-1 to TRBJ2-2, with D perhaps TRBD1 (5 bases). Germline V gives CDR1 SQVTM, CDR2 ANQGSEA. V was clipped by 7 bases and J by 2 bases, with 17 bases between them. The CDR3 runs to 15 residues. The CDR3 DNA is TGCAGCGCCAAGGCCAGACAGACCAACACCGGGGAGCTGTTTTTT. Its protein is CSAKARQTNTGELFF.

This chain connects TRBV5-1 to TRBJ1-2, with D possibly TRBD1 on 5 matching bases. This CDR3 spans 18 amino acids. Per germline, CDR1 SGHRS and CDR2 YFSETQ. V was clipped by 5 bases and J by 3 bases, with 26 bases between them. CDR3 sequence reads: CASSDITPYLGRDYGYTF. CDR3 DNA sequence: TGCGCCAGCAGTGATATTACCCCCTACCTGGGCAGGGACTATGGCTACACCTTC. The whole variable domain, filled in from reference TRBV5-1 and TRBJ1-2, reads KAGVTQTPRYLIKTRGQQVTLSCSPISGHRSVSWYQQTPGQGLQFLFEYFSETQRNKGNFPGRFSGRQFSNSRSEMNVSTLELGDSALYLCASSDITPYLGRDYGYTFGSGTRLTVV.

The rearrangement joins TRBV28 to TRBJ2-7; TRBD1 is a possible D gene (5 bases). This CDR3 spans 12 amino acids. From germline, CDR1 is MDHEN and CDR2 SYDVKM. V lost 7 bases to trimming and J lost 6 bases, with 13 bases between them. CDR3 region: CASNLGVSEQYF. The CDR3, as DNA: TGTGCCAGCAACTTAGGGGTTAGCGAGCAGTACTTC.

CDR3 coding DNA: TGTGCCAGCAGTGAGGGTCTGGGCAATAGCAATCAGCCCCAGCATTTT. Its protein product is CASSEGLGNSNQPQHF. This chain joins TRBV2 and TRBJ1-5, with no clear D. The CDR3 runs 16 residues. The V end lost 3 bases, the J end lost 0 bases, and 12 bases lay between the germline ends. The germline gives CDR1 SNHLY, CDR2 FYNNEI.

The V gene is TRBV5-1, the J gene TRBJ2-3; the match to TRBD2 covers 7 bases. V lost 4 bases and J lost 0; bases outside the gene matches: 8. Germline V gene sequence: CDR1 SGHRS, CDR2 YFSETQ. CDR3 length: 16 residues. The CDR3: CASSLTASGSTDTQYF. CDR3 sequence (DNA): TGCGCCAGCAGCCTCACGGCTAGCGGCAGCACAGATACGCAGTATTTT.

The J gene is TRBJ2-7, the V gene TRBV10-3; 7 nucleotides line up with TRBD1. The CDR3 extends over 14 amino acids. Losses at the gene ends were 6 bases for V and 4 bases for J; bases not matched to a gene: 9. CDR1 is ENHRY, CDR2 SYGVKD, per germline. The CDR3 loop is CAIRDRENVYEQYF. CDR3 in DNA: TGTGCCATCAGAGACAGGGAGAATGTTTACGAGCAGTACTTC.

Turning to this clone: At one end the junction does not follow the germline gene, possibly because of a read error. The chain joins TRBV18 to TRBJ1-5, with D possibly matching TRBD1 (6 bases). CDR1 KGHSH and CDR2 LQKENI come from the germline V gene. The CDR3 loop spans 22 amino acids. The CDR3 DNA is TGTGCCAGCTCTCCACGTCTAGGGGGGGGGCCAGGGTGGACTTATAGCAATCAGCCCCAGCATTTT. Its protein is CASSPRLGGGPGWTYSNQPQHF.

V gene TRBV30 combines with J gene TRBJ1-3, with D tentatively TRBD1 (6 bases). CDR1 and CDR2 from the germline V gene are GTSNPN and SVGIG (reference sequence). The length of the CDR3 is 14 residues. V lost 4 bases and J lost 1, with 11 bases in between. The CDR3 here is CAWTLTGSGNTIYF. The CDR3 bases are TGTGCCTGGACCCTGACAGGTTCTGGAAACACCATATATTTT.

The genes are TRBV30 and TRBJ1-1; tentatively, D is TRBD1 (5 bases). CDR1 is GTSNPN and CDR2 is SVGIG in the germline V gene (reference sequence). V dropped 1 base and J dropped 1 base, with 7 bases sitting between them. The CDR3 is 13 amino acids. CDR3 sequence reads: CAWSGGGNTEAFF. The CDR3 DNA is TGTGCCTGGAGTGGGGGGGGGAACACTGAAGCTTTCTTT.